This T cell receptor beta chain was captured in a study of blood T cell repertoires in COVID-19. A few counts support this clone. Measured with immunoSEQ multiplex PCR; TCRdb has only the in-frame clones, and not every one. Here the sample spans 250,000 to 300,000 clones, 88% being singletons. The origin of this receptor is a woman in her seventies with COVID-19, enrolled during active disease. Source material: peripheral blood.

CDR3 sequence: CASSDPQGAAKNIQYF. CDR3 in DNA: TGCGCCAGCAGTGACCCACAGGGGGCGGCCAAAAACATTCAGTACTTC. The chain carries TRBV10-1 and TRBJ2-4; 9 nucleotides align to TRBD1. V was pared by 3 bases and J by 1 base, with 4 bases of the junction left unmatched. From germline, CDR1 is WNHNN and CDR2 SYGVQD (reference sequence). CDR3 length equals 16 residues.